The clone carrying this T cell receptor beta chain was seen a few times. This sample was included in a study of early T cells in non-severe SARS-CoV-2 infection. TCRdb reprocessed the 5' RACE reads via MiXCR and lists one record per CDR3 protein. Of tens of thousands of distinct CDR3 sequences in the sample, 9.5% to 15% were seen once. The germline V gene has CDR1 SNHLY and CDR2 FYNNEI. This CDR3 has 15 amino acids. Trimming shortened V by 1 base and J by 0 bases, and 10 bases separated the two germline ends. V gene TRBV2 combines with J gene TRBJ2-7, with a possible D match to TRBD2 (7 bases). This TCR came from an adult who was a healthcare worker with PCR-confirmed SARS-CoV-2 infection or an uninfected control (not recorded which). The sequencing here drew on whole blood, taken at baseline. CDR3: CASSEEGGSSYEQYF. CDR3 in DNA: TGTGCCAGCAGTGAAGAGGGGGGGAGCTCCTACGAGCAGTACTTC.